This TCR beta chain is from a study of T cell responses to AZD1222 COVID-19 vaccine. Study findings and constraints: Within unmutated variant regions lay the reported targets of nearly half of spike-specific TCRs. Only a handful of AZD1222 recipients, about six in all, had baseline seropositivity. Among the donors, most were white British and more were female, and clonal diversity was possibly underestimated. Sampling that yielded the repertoires occurred only after the peak T cell response.

Here immunoSEQ multiplex PCR was the method, and the copy in TCRdb shows in-frame clones only, minus some. The sample yields about 180,000 clones, around 90% seen once. The CDR3 is 12 residues long. V lost 7 bases, J lost 3 bases, and 9 bases lay in between. The germline V gene has CDR1 MDHEN and CDR2 SYDVKM. For this clone: Its specificity is unknown.

The V and J genes are TRBV28 and TRBJ2-5; D gene unclear. Sequencing used peripheral blood, obtained on day 0 of AZD1222 vaccination. The source is an adult in good health. Here the CDR3 reads CASKTGKETQYF. For the CDR3, the DNA is TGTGCCAGCAAGACGGGCAAAGAGACCCAGTACTTC.